A selection of T cell receptor beta chains follows, all from one sample in a study of blood T cell repertoires in COVID-19. Sequenced by immunoSEQ multiplex PCR; TCRdb stores in-frame clones only, minus some. The sample consists of over 100,000 clones, 75% to 90% of them appearing once. Sequencing used peripheral blood. These receptor sequences come from a man aged 45-65 years with acute or convalescent COVID-19. CDR3s include the opening cysteine and the closing phenylalanine or tryptophan. Each record gives: D gene, V gene, J gene, clone size, CDR3 DNA, CDR3 protein. A D gene is named only where the DNA matches it firmly. Clone size, where shown, is once, few, many, or a class for clones that have expanded.

-	TRBV10-1	TRBJ2-5	-	TGCGCCAGCAGTGACCCTGGGAGGCAAGAGACCCAGTACTTC	CASSDPGRQETQYF
TRBD2	TRBV6-5	TRBJ2-3	-	TGTGCCAGGACGACTAGCGGGGCCACAGATACGCAGTATTTT	CARTTSGATDTQYF
-	TRBV9	TRBJ1-5	-	TGTGCCAGCAGCGCCTACGCAGGGGCAGGTCAGCCCCAGCATTTT	CASSAYAGAGQPQHF
-	TRBV24-1	TRBJ2-2	once	TGTGCCACCAGTGACCCACCTGAGGGGGAGCTGTTTTTT	CATSDPPEGELFF
TRBD2	TRBV20-1	TRBJ2-3	-	TGCAGTGCTAGTGAGTCGGGAGGATTCACAGATACGCAGTATTTT	CSASESGGFTDTQYF
-	TRBV19	TRBJ1-1	-	TGTGCCAGTAGTATCAGGGGCGGTGAAGCTTTCTTT	CASSIRGGEAFF
-	TRBV2	TRBJ2-7	-	TGTGCCAGCAGTGTCTCGTCGGACGAGCAGTACTTC	CASSVSSDEQYF
TRBD2	TRBV7-6	TRBJ2-2	few	TGTGCCAGCAGCTTTACCCTTTCGCTGCTAGCGGGTACCGGGGAGCTGTTTTTT	CASSFTLSLLAGTGELFF
-	TRBV7-8	TRBJ1-2	few	TGTGCCAGCAGCTTAGGGGCGGGGCTCTATGGCTACACCTTC	CASSLGAGLYGYTF
-	TRBV5-1	TRBJ2-3	-	TGCGCCAGCAGCTACGGATCCGGAGCAGATACGCAGTATTTT	CASSYGSGADTQYF
TRBD2	TRBV6-5	TRBJ2-1	once	TGTGCCAGCAGTTACGGGGCTAGCGGGGACAACAATGAGCAGTTCTTC	CASSYGASGDNNEQFF
-	TRBV30	TRBJ1-1	-	TGTGCCTGGAGCCCACGGACAGCCTACACTGAAGCTTTCTTT	CAWSPRTAYTEAFF
TRBD1	TRBV28	TRBJ1-6	-	TGTGCCAGCAGTTATTACAGGGGGGGCTCACCCCTCCACTTT	CASSYYRGGSPLHF
TRBD1	TRBV24-1	TRBJ2-3	-	TGTGCCACCAGTGAGGGGACAGGGGGCGCAACAGATACGCAGTATTTT	CATSEGTGGATDTQYF
-	TRBV5-4	TRBJ1-4	-	TGTGCCAGCAGCCCGGGTCTAGGGGCGCGGGAAAAACTGTTTTTT	CASSPGLGAREKLFF
-	TRBV7-8	TRBJ2-1	-	TGTGCCAGCAGCTTAGGACAGACACGGGAGCAGTTCTTC	CASSLGQTREQFF
-	TRBV29-1	TRBJ1-4	-	TGCAGCGTTCTGAGGCACGGCGAAAAACTGTTTTTT	CSVLRHGEKLFF
TRBD1	TRBV30	TRBJ1-2	-	TGTGCCTGGAGTTACCTCGATCACCGCCCTCGGGACAGTAAGGGGTATGGCTACACCTTC	CAWSYLDHRPRDSKGYGYTF
-	TRBV30	TRBJ2-2	-	TGTGTCTGGAGTACTCCTCCAGGGATCGGGGAGCTGTTTTTT	CVWSTPPGIGELFF
-	TRBV5-1	TRBJ1-2	-	TGCGCCAGCAGCATGACAGCAAACTATGGCTACACCTTC	CASSMTANYGYTF
TRBD1	TRBV2	TRBJ1-1	-	TGTGCCAGCAGTGAGTGGACAGGGTCCAACACTAAAGCTTTCTTT	CASSEWTGSNTKAFF
TRBD1	TRBV6-5	TRBJ1-4	-	TGTGCCAGCAGCAACAGGGGAACTAATGAAAAACTGTTTTTT	CASSNRGTNEKLFF
-	TRBV10-3	TRBJ1-6	-	TGTGCCATCAGTACTTCCAACAGCAATAATTCACCCCTCCACTTT	CAISTSNSNNSPLHF
TRBD1	TRBV5-1	TRBJ1-3	-	TGCGCCAGCAGCTCCGACAGGGGGGACACCATATATTTT	CASSSDRGDTIYF
TRBD1	TRBV28	TRBJ2-3	-	TGTGCCAGCAGTCTAACAGGGGCTGGCACAGATACGCAGTATTTT	CASSLTGAGTDTQYF
TRBD2	TRBV9	TRBJ2-7	-	TGTGCCAGCAGCGTAGAACTGCGCGGGGGGTACGAGCAGTACTTC	CASSVELRGGYEQYF
-	TRBV3-1/TRBV3-2	TRBJ2-3	-	TGTGCCAGCAGCCATCCAGGGGGGGATACGCAGTATTTT	CASSHPGGDTQYF
-	TRBV28	TRBJ2-7	-	TGTGCCGCGGGACCATACTCCTACGAGCAGTACTTC	CAAGPYSYEQYF
TRBD2	TRBV5-4	TRBJ2-3	-	TGTGCCAGCAGCTTGGCCCTAGCGGGCACAGATACGCAGTATTTT	CASSLALAGTDTQYF
TRBD2	TRBV7-6	TRBJ2-1	-	TGTGCCAGCAGCTCGACTCCTGTGCGGGAGACCTCCTACAATGAGCAGTTCTTC	CASSSTPVRETSYNEQFF
TRBD1	TRBV5-6	TRBJ1-2	-	TGTGCCAGCAGCCCGACAGGGAACTATGGCTACACCTTC	CASSPTGNYGYTF
TRBD1	TRBV24-1	TRBJ1-1	once	TGTGCCACCAGTGAAGGGACAGGGAACACTGAAGCTTTCTTT	CATSEGTGNTEAFF
TRBD2	TRBV6-5	TRBJ2-7	-	TGTGCCAGCATTACTAGCGGGAACCCTAGGCAGTACTTC	CASITSGNPRQYF
-	TRBV28	TRBJ2-1	-	TGTGCCAGCAGACTACGGGAGAACTCCTACAATGAGCAGTTCTTC	CASRLRENSYNEQFF
-	TRBV7-9	TRBJ2-1	-	TGTGCCAGCAGCACCCGACGATGGGCGGGGTCCTACAATGAGCAGTTCTTC	CASSTRRWAGSYNEQFF
TRBD2	TRBV11-2	TRBJ2-5	-	TGTGCCAGCAGCCGTACGGGAGCGGGAGGGTTAGAGACCCAGTACTTC	CASSRTGAGGLETQYF
TRBD2	TRBV7-8	TRBJ2-1	-	TGTGCCAGCAAAAGCGGGAGGCCCTACAATGAGCAGTTCTTC	CASKSGRPYNEQFF
TRBD1	TRBV6-6	TRBJ1-2	-	TGTGCCAGCAGTCGTCCCGGGACAGGGGGCGCGGGCTATGGCTACACCTTC	CASSRPGTGGAGYGYTF
-	TRBV2	TRBJ2-2	-	TGTGCCAGCAGCCGGACTACTAACACCGGGGAGCTGTTTTTT	CASSRTTNTGELFF
TRBD2	TRBV29-1	TRBJ2-3	-	TGCAGCGTTGGAGCCATTGGACTAGCGGGAGTGGGGACAGATACGCAGTATTTT	CSVGAIGLAGVGTDTQYF
TRBD2	TRBV2	TRBJ2-5	few	TGTGCCAGCAGATATTTGACTAGCGGGCCGCAAGAGACCCAGTACTTC	CASRYLTSGPQETQYF
-	TRBV9	TRBJ2-6	-	TGTGCCAGCAGCGTCCAGGGGACAGGGGCCAACGTCCTGACTTTC	CASSVQGTGANVLTF
-	TRBV6-5	TRBJ2-2	-	TGTGCCAGCAGTTACTTGACTAAAGTTACCGGGGAGCTGTTTTTT	CASSYLTKVTGELFF
-	TRBV18	TRBJ2-2	-	TGTGCCAGCTCACCAGAGGAAATCGCGAACACCGGGGAGCTGTTTTTT	CASSPEEIANTGELFF
-	TRBV2	TRBJ2-7	-	TGTGCCAGCAGTGACGACAGGATCTACGAGCAGTACTTC	CASSDDRIYEQYF